A selection of T cell receptor beta chains follows, all from one sample in a study of shared clonotypes between healthy human individuals. Sequencing was performed with immunoSEQ multiplex PCR; in TCRdb, only in-frame clones are kept and a portion is missing. The table includes about 1.1 million clones, approximately 80% detected once. Sequencing input: memory CD4+ T cells from PBMCs. These receptors originate from a man aged 18-30 years in good health. Some clones in this sample may be carry-over from other donors' samples. CDR3s include the opening cysteine and the closing phenylalanine or tryptophan. The D gene is left open where the match is weak. Where a row states a size, it is once, few, many or the class of an expanded clone; other rows omit it.

v_call: TRBV28; clone_size: NA; j_call: TRBJ1-2; d_call: NA; cdr3_aa: CASSHDRYGYTF; cdr3_nt: TGTGCCAGCAGCCACGACAGATATGGCTACACCTTC
v_call: TRBV28; clone_size: NA; j_call: TRBJ2-7; d_call: NA; cdr3_aa: CASREGANEQYF; cdr3_nt: TGTGCCAGCAGGGAGGGGGCTAACGAGCAGTACTTC
v_call: TRBV4-2; clone_size: NA; j_call: TRBJ2-1; d_call: NA; cdr3_aa: CASSRDKLDNEQFF; cdr3_nt: TGTGCCAGCAGCCGGGACAAACTAGACAATGAGCAGTTCTTC
v_call: TRBV4-3; clone_size: NA; j_call: TRBJ2-5; d_call: NA; cdr3_aa: CASSHSWMGGETQYF; cdr3_nt: TGCGCCAGCAGCCATAGCTGGATGGGAGGAGAGACCCAGTACTTC
v_call: TRBV29-1; clone_size: NA; j_call: TRBJ1-4; d_call: NA; cdr3_aa: CSVEDPDKGEKLFF; cdr3_nt: TGCAGCGTTGAAGATCCTGACAAAGGTGAAAAACTGTTTTTT
v_call: TRBV7-9; clone_size: NA; j_call: TRBJ2-7; d_call: TRBD1; cdr3_aa: CASNSGTGGTWGEQYF; cdr3_nt: TGTGCCAGCAACTCCGGGACAGGGGGCACCTGGGGCGAGCAGTACTTC
v_call: TRBV5-1; clone_size: NA; j_call: TRBJ1-1; d_call: NA; cdr3_aa: CASSLAVRTEAFF; cdr3_nt: TGCGCCAGCAGCTTGGCCGTGCGCACTGAAGCTTTCTTT
v_call: TRBV18; clone_size: NA; j_call: TRBJ1-1; d_call: TRBD1; cdr3_aa: CASSPTGGGTEAFF; cdr3_nt: TGTGCCAGCTCACCAACAGGGGGGGGCACTGAAGCTTTCTTT
v_call: TRBV27; clone_size: NA; j_call: TRBJ1-1; d_call: NA; cdr3_aa: CASSLRRTSTEAFF; cdr3_nt: TGTGCCAGCAGTTTAAGAAGGACCAGTACTGAAGCTTTCTTT
v_call: TRBV7-3; clone_size: NA; j_call: TRBJ1-2; d_call: NA; cdr3_aa: CASSLGANYGYTF; cdr3_nt: TGTGCCAGCAGCTTGGGGGCGAACTATGGCTACACCTTC
v_call: TRBV9; clone_size: NA; j_call: TRBJ2-1; d_call: TRBD2; cdr3_aa: CASSATGTSGRANEQFF; cdr3_nt: TGTGCCAGCAGCGCCACCGGGACTAGCGGGAGGGCCAATGAGCAGTTCTTC
v_call: TRBV11-2; clone_size: NA; j_call: TRBJ2-7; d_call: NA; cdr3_aa: CASSLGTGFSYEQYF; cdr3_nt: TGTGCCAGCAGCTTAGGTACAGGGTTTTCCTACGAGCAGTACTTC
v_call: TRBV28; clone_size: once; j_call: TRBJ2-7; d_call: TRBD2; cdr3_aa: CASRQSSGGGIYEQYF; cdr3_nt: TGTGCCAGCAGGCAATCTAGCGGCGGGGGGATCTACGAGCAGTACTTC
v_call: TRBV28; clone_size: few; j_call: TRBJ1-4; d_call: TRBD1; cdr3_aa: CASGTGGTTNEKLFF; cdr3_nt: TGTGCCAGCGGGACAGGGGGTACAACTAATGAAAAACTGTTTTTT
v_call: TRBV14; clone_size: NA; j_call: TRBJ2-1; d_call: NA; cdr3_aa: CASSHRPWGFSYNEQFF; cdr3_nt: TGTGCCAGCAGCCACCGACCGTGGGGTTTTTCCTACAATGAGCAGTTCTTC
v_call: TRBV5-4; clone_size: few; j_call: TRBJ2-3; d_call: NA; cdr3_aa: CASSWGTTDTQYF; cdr3_nt: TGTGCCAGCAGCTGGGGGACTACAGATACGCAGTATTTT
v_call: TRBV5-1; clone_size: NA; j_call: TRBJ2-5; d_call: NA; cdr3_aa: CASGYGPRAQETQYF; cdr3_nt: TGCGCCAGCGGTTACGGACCCCGTGCGCAAGAGACCCAGTACTTC
v_call: TRBV4-1; clone_size: many; j_call: TRBJ1-1; d_call: TRBD1; cdr3_aa: CASSQEGAIRNTEAFF; cdr3_nt: TGCGCCAGCAGCCAGGAGGGGGCAATACGGAACACTGAAGCTTTCTTT
v_call: TRBV19; clone_size: NA; j_call: TRBJ1-1; d_call: TRBD1; cdr3_aa: CASSIHGRGQGEAFF; cdr3_nt: TGTGCCAGTAGTATTCACGGCAGGGGGCAAGGGGAAGCTTTCTTT
v_call: TRBV5-8; clone_size: NA; j_call: TRBJ2-1; d_call: TRBD2; cdr3_aa: CASSTGTSGRNEQFF; cdr3_nt: TGTGCCAGCAGTACCGGGACTAGCGGGAGGAATGAGCAGTTCTTC
v_call: TRBV5-1; clone_size: NA; j_call: TRBJ2-2; d_call: NA; cdr3_aa: CASNVRGRGELFF; cdr3_nt: TGCGCCAGCAACGTCAGGGGTCGCGGGGAGCTGTTTTTT
v_call: TRBV2; clone_size: NA; j_call: TRBJ1-4; d_call: NA; cdr3_aa: CASSPGREKLFF; cdr3_nt: TGTGCCAGCAGTCCGGGGAGAGAAAAACTGTTTTTT
v_call: TRBV4-2; clone_size: NA; j_call: TRBJ1-5; d_call: NA; cdr3_aa: CASSQELTGGYQPQHF; cdr3_nt: TGTGCCAGCAGCCAAGAGTTGACAGGAGGATATCAGCCCCAGCATTTT
v_call: TRBV30; clone_size: NA; j_call: TRBJ2-3; d_call: NA; cdr3_aa: CAWSVEAAGDTQYF; cdr3_nt: TGTGCCTGGAGTGTAGAAGCGGCGGGGGATACGCAGTATTTT
v_call: TRBV10-2; clone_size: NA; j_call: TRBJ2-2; d_call: NA; cdr3_aa: CASKDRNTGELFF; cdr3_nt: TGCGCCAGCAAGGACAGGAACACCGGGGAGCTGTTTTTT
v_call: TRBV7-3; clone_size: NA; j_call: TRBJ1-1; d_call: NA; cdr3_aa: CASSLTGWTDAFF; cdr3_nt: TGTGCCAGCAGCTTAACGGGTTGGACGGATGCTTTCTTT
v_call: TRBV4-1; clone_size: NA; j_call: TRBJ1-1; d_call: NA; cdr3_aa: CASSQDSLDRKNTEAFF; cdr3_nt: TGCGCCAGCAGCCAAGATAGTTTGGACAGAAAGAACACTGAAGCTTTCTTT
v_call: TRBV28; clone_size: NA; j_call: TRBJ2-7; d_call: NA; cdr3_aa: CASSSPGLSYEQYF; cdr3_nt: TGTGCCAGCAGTTCCCCTGGACTCTCCTACGAGCAGTACTTC
v_call: TRBV4-3; clone_size: NA; j_call: TRBJ1-1; d_call: NA; cdr3_aa: CASSPPNRNTEAFF; cdr3_nt: TGCGCCAGCAGCCCCCCTAACAGAAACACTGAAGCTTTCTTT
v_call: TRBV28; clone_size: NA; j_call: TRBJ1-5; d_call: TRBD1; cdr3_aa: CASSPSWGRDRQPQHF; cdr3_nt: TGTGCCAGCAGTCCCTCTTGGGGGAGGGACAGGCAGCCCCAGCATTTT
v_call: TRBV4-2; clone_size: NA; j_call: TRBJ1-2; d_call: NA; cdr3_aa: CASSQVGGDGYTF; cdr3_nt: TGTGCCAGCAGCCAAGTCGGAGGGGATGGCTACACCTTC
v_call: TRBV5-5; clone_size: NA; j_call: TRBJ1-1; d_call: NA; cdr3_aa: CASSLVGENTEAFF; cdr3_nt: TGTGCCAGCAGCTTGGTAGGGGAGAACACTGAAGCTTTCTTT
v_call: TRBV27; clone_size: NA; j_call: TRBJ2-5; d_call: TRBD2; cdr3_aa: CASSLGLAGGSQETQYF; cdr3_nt: TGTGCCAGCAGTCTCGGACTAGCGGGAGGGTCCCAAGAGACCCAGTACTTC
v_call: TRBV28; clone_size: few; j_call: TRBJ1-6; d_call: NA; cdr3_aa: CASRGQGTYNSPLHF; cdr3_nt: TGTGCCAGCAGAGGTCAGGGGACCTATAATTCACCCCTCCACTTT
v_call: TRBV28; clone_size: few; j_call: TRBJ1-2; d_call: NA; cdr3_aa: CASSLLGQKNYGYTF; cdr3_nt: TGTGCCAGCAGTTTATTGGGACAAAAAAACTATGGCTACACCTTC
v_call: TRBV15; clone_size: NA; j_call: TRBJ2-3; d_call: NA; cdr3_aa: CATSRARVYTQYF; cdr3_nt: TGTGCCACCAGCAGAGCTCGTGTCTATACGCAGTATTTT
v_call: TRBV27; clone_size: few; j_call: TRBJ2-3; d_call: NA; cdr3_aa: CASSPSDHTDTQYF; cdr3_nt: TGTGCCAGCAGTCCTAGCGACCACACAGATACGCAGTATTTT
v_call: TRBV5-5; clone_size: NA; j_call: TRBJ2-5; d_call: NA; cdr3_aa: CASSTSTSQETQYF; cdr3_nt: TGTGCCAGCAGCACCTCGACTAGTCAGGAGACCCAGTACTTC
v_call: TRBV5-1; clone_size: NA; j_call: TRBJ2-3; d_call: TRBD2; cdr3_aa: CASSSSGRFDTQYF; cdr3_nt: TGCGCCAGCAGCTCAAGCGGGAGGTTCGATACGCAGTATTTT
v_call: TRBV27; clone_size: many; j_call: TRBJ2-5; d_call: TRBD2; cdr3_aa: CASSRPGGKETQYF; cdr3_nt: TGTGCCAGCAGTCGACCGGGAGGCAAAGAGACCCAGTACTTC
v_call: TRBV5-6; clone_size: NA; j_call: TRBJ2-7; d_call: NA; cdr3_aa: CASSRPPAEFPYEQYF; cdr3_nt: TGTGCCAGCAGCCGGCCCCCTGCGGAGTTCCCCTACGAGCAGTACTTC
v_call: TRBV27; clone_size: NA; j_call: TRBJ1-2; d_call: TRBD1; cdr3_aa: CASGIGTGGYGYTF; cdr3_nt: TGTGCCAGCGGCATCGGGACAGGTGGCTATGGCTACACCTTC
v_call: TRBV6-4; clone_size: NA; j_call: TRBJ2-2; d_call: TRBD2; cdr3_aa: CASSDSSGSTGELFF; cdr3_nt: TGTGCCAGCAGTGACTCTAGCGGGAGCACCGGGGAGCTGTTTTTT
v_call: TRBV7-2; clone_size: NA; j_call: TRBJ1-2; d_call: NA; cdr3_aa: CASSQDTTYGYTF; cdr3_nt: TGTGCCAGCAGCCAGGACACGACCTATGGCTACACCTTC
v_call: TRBV27; clone_size: NA; j_call: TRBJ2-7; d_call: TRBD1; cdr3_aa: CASSRTGTGYEQYF; cdr3_nt: TGTGCCAGCAGCCGGACAGGGACGGGCTACGAGCAGTACTTC
v_call: TRBV2; clone_size: NA; j_call: TRBJ1-1; d_call: NA; cdr3_aa: CASSGQRLNTEAFF; cdr3_nt: TGTGCCAGCAGTGGCCAGCGATTGAACACTGAAGCTTTCTTT
v_call: TRBV27; clone_size: NA; j_call: TRBJ1-1; d_call: NA; cdr3_aa: CASGRPLNTEAFF; cdr3_nt: TGTGCCTCCGGCCGACCACTGAACACTGAAGCTTTCTTT
v_call: TRBV2; clone_size: NA; j_call: TRBJ2-7; d_call: NA; cdr3_aa: CASSFQYEQYF; cdr3_nt: TGTGCCAGCAGTTTTCAATACGAGCAGTACTTC
v_call: TRBV23-1; clone_size: NA; j_call: TRBJ1-5; d_call: NA; cdr3_aa: CASSHRADNQPQHF; cdr3_nt: TGCGCCAGCAGTCATAGGGCGGACAATCAGCCCCAGCATTTT
v_call: TRBV5-6; clone_size: NA; j_call: TRBJ1-5; d_call: NA; cdr3_aa: CASSLAGEPYQPQHF; cdr3_nt: TGTGCCAGCAGCTTGGCAGGGGAACCCTATCAGCCCCAGCATTTT
v_call: TRBV5-1; clone_size: NA; j_call: TRBJ2-5; d_call: TRBD2; cdr3_aa: CASSLGGLAGETQYF; cdr3_nt: TGCGCCAGCAGCTTGGGGGGACTAGCGGGAGAGACCCAGTACTTC
v_call: TRBV29-1; clone_size: NA; j_call: TRBJ2-7; d_call: TRBD2; cdr3_aa: CSVVGGRTHEQYF; cdr3_nt: TGCAGCGTTGTGGGCGGGAGAACCCACGAGCAGTACTTC
v_call: TRBV5-1; clone_size: NA; j_call: TRBJ2-7; d_call: TRBD2; cdr3_aa: CASSASGTRTEQYF; cdr3_nt: TGCGCCAGCAGCGCCTCCGGGACTAGGACCGAGCAGTACTTC
v_call: TRBV6-6; clone_size: NA; j_call: TRBJ2-2; d_call: NA; cdr3_aa: CASSYRGLAGELFF; cdr3_nt: TGTGCCAGCAGTTACAGGGGATTGGCCGGGGAGCTGTTTTTT
v_call: TRBV5-5; clone_size: NA; j_call: TRBJ1-2; d_call: NA; cdr3_aa: CASSPGTPLYTGGYTF; cdr3_nt: TGTGCCAGCAGCCCGGGGACTCCACTTTATACTGGCGGCTACACCTTC
v_call: TRBV18; clone_size: NA; j_call: TRBJ1-4; d_call: NA; cdr3_aa: CASSPPGDRGITGEKLFF; cdr3_nt: TGTGCCAGCTCACCACCGGGGGACCGAGGGATAACGGGAGAAAAACTGTTTTTT
v_call: TRBV6-6; clone_size: NA; j_call: TRBJ2-3; d_call: NA; cdr3_aa: CASRGGSGASTDTQYF; cdr3_nt: TGTGCCAGCAGGGGGGGCAGCGGGGCTAGCACAGATACGCAGTATTTT